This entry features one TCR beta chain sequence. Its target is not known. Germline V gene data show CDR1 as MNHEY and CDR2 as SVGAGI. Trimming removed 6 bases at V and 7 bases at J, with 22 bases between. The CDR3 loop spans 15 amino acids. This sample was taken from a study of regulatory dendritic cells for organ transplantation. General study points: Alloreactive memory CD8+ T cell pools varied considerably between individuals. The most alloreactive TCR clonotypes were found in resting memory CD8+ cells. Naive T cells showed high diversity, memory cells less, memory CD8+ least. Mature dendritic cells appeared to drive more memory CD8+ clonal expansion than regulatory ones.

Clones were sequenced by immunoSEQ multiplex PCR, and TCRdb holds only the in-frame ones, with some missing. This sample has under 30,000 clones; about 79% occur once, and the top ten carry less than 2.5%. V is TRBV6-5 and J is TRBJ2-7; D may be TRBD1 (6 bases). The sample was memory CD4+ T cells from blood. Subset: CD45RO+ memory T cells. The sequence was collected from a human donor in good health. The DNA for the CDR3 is TGTGCCAGCAGGCAACAGGGACCCCGGGGTTGGGAGCAGTACTTC. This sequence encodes CASRQQGPRGWEQYF.